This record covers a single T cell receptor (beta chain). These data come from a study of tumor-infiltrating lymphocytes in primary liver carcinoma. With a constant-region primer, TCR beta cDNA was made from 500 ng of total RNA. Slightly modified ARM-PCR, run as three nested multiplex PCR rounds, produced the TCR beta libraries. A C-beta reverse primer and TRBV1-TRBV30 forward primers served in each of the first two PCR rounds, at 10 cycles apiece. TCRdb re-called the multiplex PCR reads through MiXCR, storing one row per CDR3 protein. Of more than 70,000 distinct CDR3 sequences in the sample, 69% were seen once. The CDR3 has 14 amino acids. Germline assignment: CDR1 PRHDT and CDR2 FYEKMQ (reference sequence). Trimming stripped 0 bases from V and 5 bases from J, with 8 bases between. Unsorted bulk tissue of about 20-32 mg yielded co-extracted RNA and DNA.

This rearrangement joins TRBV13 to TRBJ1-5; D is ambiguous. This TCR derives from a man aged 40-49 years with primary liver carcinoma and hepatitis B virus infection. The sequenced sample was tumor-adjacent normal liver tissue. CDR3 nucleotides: TGTGCCAGCAGCTTAGGATGGTCTCATCAGCCCCAGCATTTT. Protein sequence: CASSLGWSHQPQHF.